These T cell receptor beta chains were read from a single sample in a study of T cell responses to AZD1222 COVID-19 vaccine. Data came from immunoSEQ multiplex PCR; TCRdb stores just in-frame clones and leaves some out. Among 99,000 or so clones listed, over 90% were seen once. This sample comprised peripheral blood, obtained on day 0 of AZD1222 vaccination. The receptors stem from an adult in good health. Both conserved end residues are part of each CDR3. D genes are given only for firm matches.

CDR3	V	J	D
CASRPFSGRTDLSTDTQYF	TRBV19	TRBJ2-3	TRBD2
CATSRTGDRDQPQHF	TRBV15	TRBJ1-5	TRBD1
CASTTPRRTNTEAFF	TRBV28	TRBJ1-1	-
CAISEKGTDTQYF	TRBV10-3	TRBJ2-3	-
CASSLTGEETQYF	TRBV7-3	TRBJ2-5	-
CASSPEETQYF	TRBV18	TRBJ2-5	-
CASSSGGLFFDNEQFF	TRBV7-3	TRBJ2-1	-
CASGVAPVAETQYF	TRBV12-5	TRBJ2-5	-
CASSNRWEQPQHF	TRBV12-3/TRBV12-4	TRBJ1-5	-
CATRDRTGNTDTQYF	TRBV24-1	TRBJ2-3	TRBD1
CASSEGQANTEAFF	TRBV18	TRBJ1-1	-
CASSQDLGLSSYNEQFF	TRBV14	TRBJ2-1	-
CAWRETVNTEAFF	TRBV30	TRBJ1-1	-
CASSYTREQAYGYTF	TRBV6-2/TRBV6-3	TRBJ1-2	-
CASSLLPGAGELFF	TRBV7-3	TRBJ2-2	-
CASSLGPTRAQPQHF	TRBV5-1	TRBJ1-5	-
CATSEAGGEEDTQYF	TRBV24-1	TRBJ2-3	TRBD2
CASSSQIYDTEAFF	TRBV5-6	TRBJ1-1	-
CASSLGTAYEQYF	TRBV27	TRBJ2-7	TRBD1
CAWSVYKDSPLHF	TRBV30	TRBJ1-6	-
CASSGGNEQFF	TRBV2	TRBJ2-1	-
CATHRGSWTDTQYF	TRBV6-5	TRBJ2-3	-
CASSYPGNTEAFF	TRBV28	TRBJ1-1	-
CASSAGAGYTF	TRBV19	TRBJ1-2	-
CASRGRWQPQHF	TRBV2	TRBJ1-5	-
CASSQDISYNEQFF	TRBV4-3	TRBJ2-1	-
CASSQYNEQFF	TRBV27	TRBJ2-1	-
CASSLAPLRAGELFF	TRBV7-2	TRBJ2-2	-
CASSPSARVGEQFF	TRBV5-4	TRBJ2-1	-
CASSREGLDTQYF	TRBV10-1	TRBJ2-3	TRBD2
CASSLVFGILEDSPLHF	TRBV7-2	TRBJ1-6	-
CASSSVAGTYEQYF	TRBV7-2	TRBJ2-7	-
CASSLDFSPLHF	TRBV11-3	TRBJ1-6	-
CASSLRLVNEQFF	TRBV7-2	TRBJ2-1	-
CASSLSGGVLPWEQFF	TRBV7-9	TRBJ2-1	TRBD2
CASSPGTGGAYEQYF	TRBV27	TRBJ2-7	TRBD1
CASKEGWQETQYF	TRBV5-1	TRBJ2-5	-